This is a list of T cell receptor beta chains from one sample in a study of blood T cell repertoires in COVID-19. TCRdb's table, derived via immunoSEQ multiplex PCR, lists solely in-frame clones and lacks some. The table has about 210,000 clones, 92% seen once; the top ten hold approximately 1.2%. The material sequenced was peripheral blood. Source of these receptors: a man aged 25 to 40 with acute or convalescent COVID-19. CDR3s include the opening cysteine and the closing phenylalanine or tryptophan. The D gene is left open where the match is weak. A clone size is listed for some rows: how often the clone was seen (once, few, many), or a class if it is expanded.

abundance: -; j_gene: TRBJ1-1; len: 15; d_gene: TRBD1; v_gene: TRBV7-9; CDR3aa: CASSFQGGMNTEAFF; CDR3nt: TGTGCCAGCAGCTTCCAGGGGGGCATGAACACTGAAGCTTTCTTT
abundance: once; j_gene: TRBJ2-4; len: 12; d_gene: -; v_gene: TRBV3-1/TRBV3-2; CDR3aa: CASSPRGNIQYF; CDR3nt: TGTGCCAGCAGCCCAAGGGGAAACATTCAGTACTTC
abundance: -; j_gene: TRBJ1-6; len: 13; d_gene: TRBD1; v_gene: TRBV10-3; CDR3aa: CAISPGQNSPLHF; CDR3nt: TGTGCCATCAGTCCGGGACAGAATTCACCCCTCCACTTT
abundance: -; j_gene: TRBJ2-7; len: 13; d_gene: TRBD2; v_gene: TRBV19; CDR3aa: CASSIIAGYEQYF; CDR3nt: TGTGCCAGTAGTATAATAGCGGGCTACGAGCAGTACTTC
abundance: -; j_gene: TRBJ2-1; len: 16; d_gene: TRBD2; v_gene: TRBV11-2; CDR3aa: CASSWGLAGARNEQFF; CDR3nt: TGTGCCAGCAGCTGGGGACTAGCGGGAGCTCGGAATGAGCAGTTCTTC
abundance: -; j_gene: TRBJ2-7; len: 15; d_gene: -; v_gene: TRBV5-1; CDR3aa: CASSLGGTETYEQYF; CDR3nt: TGCGCCAGCAGCTTGGGCGGGACGGAAACCTACGAGCAGTACTTC
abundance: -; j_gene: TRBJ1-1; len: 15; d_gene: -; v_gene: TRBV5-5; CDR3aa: CASSFQAGGNTEAFF; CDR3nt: TGTGCCAGCAGCTTTCAGGCAGGTGGGAACACTGAAGCTTTCTTT
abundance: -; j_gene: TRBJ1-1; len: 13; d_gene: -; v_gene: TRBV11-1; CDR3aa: CASSLKTGTKAFF; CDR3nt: TGTGCCAGCAGCTTGAAGACAGGAACGAAGGCTTTCTTT
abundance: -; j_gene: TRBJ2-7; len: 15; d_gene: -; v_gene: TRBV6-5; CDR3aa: CASILRVIPIYEQYF; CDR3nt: TGTGCCAGCATTCTCAGGGTAATCCCAATTTACGAGCAGTACTTC
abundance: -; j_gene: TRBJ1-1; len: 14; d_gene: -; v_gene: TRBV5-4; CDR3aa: CASSLGGPGTEAFF; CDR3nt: TGTGCCAGCAGCTTGGGTGGGCCTGGCACTGAAGCTTTCTTT
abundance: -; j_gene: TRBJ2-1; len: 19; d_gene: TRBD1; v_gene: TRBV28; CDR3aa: CASSSRGQGIVAWLGEQFF; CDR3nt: TGTGCCAGCAGTTCCCGGGGACAGGGGATTGTTGCGTGGTTGGGTGAGCAGTTCTTC